The source of this T cell receptor (beta chain) is a study of cytomegalovirus exposure and HLA in healthy donors. Study-wide context: In a later analysis, the roughly 130 validation repertoires were reported to have used the same platform as the roughly 610 first-cohort repertoires. General study points: A later analysis found first-cohort TCR clusters tended to co-occur in the 90 to 150 validation repertoires.

From the approximately 120-subject validation cohort, which was separate from the roughly 670-subject first cohort, the donors were drawn. As concerns this clone: What it binds is not known.

This CDR3 contains 14 residues. V gave up 2 bases and J gave up 0 bases, with 2 bases separating them. CDR1 is MNHEY, CDR2 SMNVEV, per germline (reference sequence). Repertoires were generated with immunoSEQ multiplex PCR, while TCRdb's copy carries only in-frame clones and drops some. The sample includes some 180,000 clones, about nine tenths of them seen just once. Sequenced input: PBMCs. This clonotype was obtained from a man younger than 40 in good health and CMV-seropositive. This chain connects TRBV27 to TRBJ2-6; D call uncertain. CDR3 residues: CASSLSSGANVLTF. CDR3 coding DNA: TGTGCCAGCAGTTTAAGCTCTGGGGCCAACGTCCTGACTTTC. Drawing the rest from reference TRBV27 and TRBJ2-6, the complete variable domain is EAQVTQNPRYLITVTGKKLTVTCSQNMNHEYMSWYRQDPGLGLRQIYYSMNVEVTDKGDVPEGYKVSRKEKRNFPLILESPSPNQTSLYFCASSLSSGANVLTFGAGSRLTVL.